Listed below are T cell receptor beta chains from one sample, sequenced in a study of cytomegalovirus exposure and HLA in healthy donors. The assay was immunoSEQ multiplex PCR, and TCRdb's table has in-frame clones only and misses some. The sample lists roughly 99,000 clones, about 85% occurring once. The sequencing sample was made of PBMCs. Every receptor here comes from a young man in good health and CMV-seronegative. CDR3s include the opening cysteine and the closing phenylalanine or tryptophan. The order of the fields is D gene, J gene, clone size, V gene, CDR3 DNA, CDR3 protein. D genes are given only for firm matches. Not all rows give a size; the values are once, few, many and, for expanded clones, a class.

d_gene: TRBD1; j_gene: TRBJ2-7; abundance: few; v_gene: TRBV15; CDR3nt: TGTGCCACCAGCAGATCCGGGACAGGGGTAGACGAGCAGTACTTC; CDR3aa: CATSRSGTGVDEQYF
d_gene: -; j_gene: TRBJ1-1; abundance: -; v_gene: TRBV20-1; CDR3nt: TGCAGTGCCCCCCGGAACACTGAAGCTTTCTTT; CDR3aa: CSAPRNTEAFF
d_gene: -; j_gene: TRBJ2-2; abundance: -; v_gene: TRBV6-5; CDR3nt: TGTGCCAGCAGTGGGACTCTGGGCACCGGGGAGCTGTTTTTT; CDR3aa: CASSGTLGTGELFF
d_gene: -; j_gene: TRBJ1-1; abundance: -; v_gene: TRBV21-1; CDR3nt: TGTGCCAGCACGGTGGTGAACACTGAAGCTTTCTTT; CDR3aa: CASTVVNTEAFF
d_gene: -; j_gene: TRBJ2-7; abundance: -; v_gene: TRBV4-2; CDR3nt: TGTGCCAGCAGCCAGGGCGGGATGCCCGACGACGAGCAGTACTTC; CDR3aa: CASSQGGMPDDEQYF
d_gene: TRBD2; j_gene: TRBJ2-3; abundance: -; v_gene: TRBV5-1; CDR3nt: TGCGCCAGCAGCTTGGCCGGGGCTAGCGGGAGGAGGTTAGATACGCAGTATTTT; CDR3aa: CASSLAGASGRRLDTQYF
d_gene: TRBD1; j_gene: TRBJ1-5; abundance: -; v_gene: TRBV7-9; CDR3nt: TGTGCCAGCAGCTTAGCCCAGGGGGGTCAGCCCCAGCATTTT; CDR3aa: CASSLAQGGQPQHF
d_gene: TRBD1; j_gene: TRBJ1-1; abundance: once; v_gene: TRBV5-1; CDR3nt: TGCGCCAGCAGCGCTTTACCGGGACAGGAAGCTTTCTTT; CDR3aa: CASSALPGQEAFF
d_gene: -; j_gene: TRBJ1-4; abundance: -; v_gene: TRBV19; CDR3nt: TGTGCCAGTAGCCCCTCGGGGGAGAGGGAAAAACTGTTTTTT; CDR3aa: CASSPSGEREKLFF
d_gene: -; j_gene: TRBJ2-2; abundance: -; v_gene: TRBV5-1; CDR3nt: TGCGCCAGCAGCTTAGGTCCTGGAGCGGGCACCGGGGAGCTGTTTTTT; CDR3aa: CASSLGPGAGTGELFF
d_gene: -; j_gene: TRBJ2-2; abundance: -; v_gene: TRBV2; CDR3nt: TGTGCCAGCTTTGGGCTAGCCAAAATTGACACCGGGGAGCTGTTTTTT; CDR3aa: CASFGLAKIDTGELFF
d_gene: TRBD1; j_gene: TRBJ2-5; abundance: -; v_gene: TRBV6-1; CDR3nt: TGTGCCAGCAGCCCGACAGGGCCTCTACAAGAGACCCAGTACTTC; CDR3aa: CASSPTGPLQETQYF
d_gene: TRBD1; j_gene: TRBJ1-1; abundance: -; v_gene: TRBV19; CDR3nt: TGTGCCAGTAGTATCGGGCAGGGGGCGGACACTGAAGCTTTCTTT; CDR3aa: CASSIGQGADTEAFF
d_gene: -; j_gene: TRBJ2-5; abundance: -; v_gene: TRBV10-3; CDR3nt: TGTGCCGCCCGCAATCGGGAGACCCAGTACTTC; CDR3aa: CAARNRETQYF
d_gene: -; j_gene: TRBJ2-2; abundance: -; v_gene: TRBV9; CDR3nt: TGTGCCAGCAGCGTATTTGAGGGAACCGGGGAGCTGTTTTTT; CDR3aa: CASSVFEGTGELFF
d_gene: -; j_gene: TRBJ1-1; abundance: -; v_gene: TRBV7-9; CDR3nt: TGTGCCAGCAGCTCACAGGGGAACACTGAAGCTTTCTTT; CDR3aa: CASSSQGNTEAFF